This T cell receptor (beta chain) was profiled in a study of cytomegalovirus exposure and HLA in healthy donors. This PCR relied on a set of 60 Vbeta primers and 13 Jbeta primers. TCRdb keeps only in-frame clones here, not all; method: immunoSEQ multiplex PCR. This table holds tens of thousands of clones. Trimming took 4 bases from V and 6 from J; bases not matched to a gene: 9. This CDR3 spans 15 amino acids. From germline, CDR1 is SGHNT and CDR2 YYREEE (reference sequence). The origin of this receptor is a woman aged 40-49 years in good health and CMV-seronegative. The chain uses TRBV5-4 and TRBJ2-2; 7 nucleotides line up with TRBD2. The sample was PBMCs. CDR3 nucleotides: TGTGCCAGCAGCCCCAGCGGGGCCGCCGCCGGGGAGCTGTTTTTT. It specifies CASSPSGAAAGELFF.